A selection of T cell receptor beta chains follows, all from one sample in a study of CD8 T cells in Susac syndrome. In TCRdb, the immunoSEQ multiplex PCR reads were re-called with MiXCR into one record per CDR3 protein. The table has 120,000 or so distinct CDR3 sequences, over 95% seen once. Sequenced input: CD4+ T cells from PBMCs. These TCRs come from a human donor with Susac syndrome. Both conserved end residues are part of each CDR3. Each record gives: J gene, D gene, V gene, clone size, CDR3 protein, CDR3 DNA. D genes are given only for firm matches. Clone size, where shown, is once, few, many, or a class for clones that have expanded.

TRBJ2-2 NA TRBV18 NA CASSPLLTSNTGELFF TGTGCCAGCTCACCATTACTGACCTCTAACACCGGGGAGCTGTTTTTT
TRBJ2-3 NA TRBV14 NA CASSQYSGTDTQYF TGTGCCAGCAGCCAGTATTCCGGCACAGATACGCAGTATTTT
TRBJ2-1 NA TRBV30 NA CAWSVYGNEQFF TGTGCCTGGAGTGTATACGGGAACGAGCAGTTCTTC
TRBJ2-1 NA TRBV29-1 NA CSVPGTGIGSGRAYNEQFF TGCAGCGTACCCGGGACAGGGATTGGGAGCGGGAGGGCCTACAATGAGCAGTTCTTC
TRBJ2-1 NA TRBV20-1 NA CSARTTSSYNEQFF TGCAGTGCTAGGACTACCAGCTCCTACAATGAGCAGTTCTTC
TRBJ2-2 NA TRBV29-1 NA CSVGDWNTGELFF TGCAGCGTTGGGGATTGGAACACCGGGGAGCTGTTTTTT
TRBJ2-1 NA TRBV29-1 NA CSVDLQLRGLRNEQFF TGCAGCGTTGACCTACAATTGAGGGGCTTAAGGAATGAGCAGTTCTTC
TRBJ2-2 NA TRBV6-2/TRBV6-3 NA CASSSQWGNTGELFF TGTGCCAGCAGCTCCCAGTGGGGGAACACCGGGGAGCTGTTTTTT
TRBJ2-2 TRBD2 TRBV7-3 NA CASSFGRTSGSTGELFF TGTGCCAGCAGCTTTGGCCGGACTAGCGGGAGCACCGGGGAGCTGTTTTTT
TRBJ1-1 NA TRBV20-1 NA CSALRTVAFF TGCAGTGCCCTTCGGACAGTAGCTTTCTTT
TRBJ1-2 NA TRBV28 once CASSYDGYYGYTF TGTGCCAGCAGTTACGACGGCTACTATGGCTACACCTTC